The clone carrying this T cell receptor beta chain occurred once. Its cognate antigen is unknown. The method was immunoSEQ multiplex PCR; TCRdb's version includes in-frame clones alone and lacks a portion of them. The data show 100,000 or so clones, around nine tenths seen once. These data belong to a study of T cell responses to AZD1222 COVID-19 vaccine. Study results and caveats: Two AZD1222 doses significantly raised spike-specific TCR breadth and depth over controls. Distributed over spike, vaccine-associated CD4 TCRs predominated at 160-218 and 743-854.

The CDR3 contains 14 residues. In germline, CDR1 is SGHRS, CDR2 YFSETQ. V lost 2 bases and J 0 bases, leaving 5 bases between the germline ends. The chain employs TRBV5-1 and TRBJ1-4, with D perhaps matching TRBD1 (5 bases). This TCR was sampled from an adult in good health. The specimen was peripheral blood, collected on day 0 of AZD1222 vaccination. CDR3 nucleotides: TGCGCCAGCAGCTTAGGGGCAACTAATGAAAAACTGTTTTTT. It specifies CASSLGATNEKLFF.